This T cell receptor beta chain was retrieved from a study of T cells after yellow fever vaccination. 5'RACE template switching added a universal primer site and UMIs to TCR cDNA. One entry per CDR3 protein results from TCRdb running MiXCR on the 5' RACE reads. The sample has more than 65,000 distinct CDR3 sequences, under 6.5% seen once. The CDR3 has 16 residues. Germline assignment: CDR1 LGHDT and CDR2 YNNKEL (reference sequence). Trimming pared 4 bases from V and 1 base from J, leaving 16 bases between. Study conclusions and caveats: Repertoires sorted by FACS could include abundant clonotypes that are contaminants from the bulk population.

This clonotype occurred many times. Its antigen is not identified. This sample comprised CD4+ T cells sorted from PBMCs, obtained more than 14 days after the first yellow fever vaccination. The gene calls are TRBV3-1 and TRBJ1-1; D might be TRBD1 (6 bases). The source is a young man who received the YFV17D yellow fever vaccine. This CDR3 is CASSPFVRGQNTEAFF. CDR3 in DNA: TGTGCCAGCAGCCCCTTTGTCCGGGGGCAGAACACTGAAGCTTTCTTT.